The 4 T cell receptor beta chains listed next were all sequenced from one sample in a study of cytomegalovirus exposure and HLA in healthy donors. The PCR employed 60 Vbeta primers together with 13 Jbeta primers. Libraries were prepared by immunoSEQ multiplex PCR; TCRdb keeps only in-frame clonotypes and omits some of them. The sample holds around 150,000 clones, around 69% seen once. Sequenced: PBMCs. The receptors were sampled from a young woman in good health and CMV-seronegative.

The chain carries TRBV19 and TRBJ2-1; 7 bases agree with TRBD2. This CDR3 is 12 amino acids long. Trimming cost V 5 bases and J 8 bases; bases outside gene matches: 3. Germline loops: CDR1 LNHDA, CDR2 SQIVND (reference sequence). The DNA for the CDR3 is TGTGCCAGTAGTCTTCGGGAGGATGAGCAGTTCTTC. Amino acid sequence: CASSLREDEQFF.

As DNA, the CDR3 is TGTGCCAGCCGTAAACCGGGACAAACCCCCTACGAGCAGTACTTC. Amino acid sequence: CASRKPGQTPYEQYF. The chain has TRBV11-2 and TRBJ2-7; D is possibly TRBD1 (6 bases). Between the trimmed V and J ends, which lost 8 bases and 2 bases, there was a span of 19 bases. The CDR3 has 15 amino acids. Germline assignment: CDR1 SGHAT and CDR2 FQNNGV. Based on the CDR3 plus reference TRBV11-2 and TRBJ2-7, the full variable domain is EAGVAQSPRYKIIEKRQSVAFWCNPISGHATLYWYQQILGQGPKLLIQFQNNGVVDDSQLPKDRFSAERLKGVDSTLKIQPAKLEDSAVYLCASRKPGQTPYEQYFGPGTRLTVT.

The CDR3 protein is CASSEWASGGLFF. CDR3 DNA: TGTGCCAGCAGTGAATGGGCGTCAGGAGGACTGTTTTTT. V is TRBV6-1 and J is TRBJ1-4; D unresolved. Per the germline V gene, CDR1 is MNHNS and CDR2 is SASEGT. CDR3 length: 13 residues. Trimming took 2 bases from V and 13 from J, leaving 14 bases between them.

This clone was found once. The junction and the germline gene differ at one end; a read error may be behind it. This chain uses TRBV7-9 with TRBJ1-4, with a tentative D call TRBD1 (5 bases). Germline CDR1 and CDR2: SEHNR and FQNEAQ (reference sequence). This CDR3 comprises 14 residues. The CDR3 reads CASSRDSAYENLFF. The CDR3 nucleotides are TGTGCCAGCAGCCGAGACAGTGCCTATGAAAACCTGTTTTTT.